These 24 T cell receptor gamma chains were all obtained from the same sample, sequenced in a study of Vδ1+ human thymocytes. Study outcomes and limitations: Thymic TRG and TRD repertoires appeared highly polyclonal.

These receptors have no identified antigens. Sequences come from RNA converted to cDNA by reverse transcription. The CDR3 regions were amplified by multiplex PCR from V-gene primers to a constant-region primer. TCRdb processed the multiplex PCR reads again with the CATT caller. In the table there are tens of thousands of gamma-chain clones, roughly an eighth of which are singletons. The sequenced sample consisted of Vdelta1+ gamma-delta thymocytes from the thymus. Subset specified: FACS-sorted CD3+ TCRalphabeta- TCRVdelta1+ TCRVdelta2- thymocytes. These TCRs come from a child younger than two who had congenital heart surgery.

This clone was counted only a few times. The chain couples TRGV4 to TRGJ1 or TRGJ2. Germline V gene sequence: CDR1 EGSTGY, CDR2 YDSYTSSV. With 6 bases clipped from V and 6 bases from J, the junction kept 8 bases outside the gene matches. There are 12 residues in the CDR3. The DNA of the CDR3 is TGTGCCACCTGGAATTGCTCTTATAAGAAACTCTTT. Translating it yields CATWNCSYKKLF.

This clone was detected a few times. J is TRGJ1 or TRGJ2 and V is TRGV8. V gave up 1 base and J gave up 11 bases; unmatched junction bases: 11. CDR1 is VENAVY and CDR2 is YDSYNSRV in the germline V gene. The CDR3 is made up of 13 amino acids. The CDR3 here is CATWDSEKGEKLF. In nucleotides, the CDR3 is TGTGCCACCTGGGATAGTGAAAAAGGTGAGAAACTCTTT.

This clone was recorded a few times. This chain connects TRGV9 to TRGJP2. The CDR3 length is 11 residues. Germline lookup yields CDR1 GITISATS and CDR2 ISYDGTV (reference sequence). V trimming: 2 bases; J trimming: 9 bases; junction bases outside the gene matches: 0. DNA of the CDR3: TGTGCCTTGTGGGAGGATTGGATCAAGACGTTT. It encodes CALWEDWIKTF.

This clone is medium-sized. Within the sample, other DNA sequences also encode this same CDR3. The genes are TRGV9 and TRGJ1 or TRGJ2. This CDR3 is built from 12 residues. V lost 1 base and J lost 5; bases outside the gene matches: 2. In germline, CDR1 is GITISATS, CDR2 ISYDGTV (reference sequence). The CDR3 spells CALWEVNYKKLF. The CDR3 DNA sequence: TGTGCCTTGTGGGAGGTAAATTATAAGAAACTCTTT.

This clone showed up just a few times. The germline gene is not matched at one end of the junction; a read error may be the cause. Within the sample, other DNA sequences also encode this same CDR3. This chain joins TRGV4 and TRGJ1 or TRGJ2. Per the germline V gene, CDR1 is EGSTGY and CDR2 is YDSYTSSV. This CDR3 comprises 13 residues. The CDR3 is CATWDGPNYKKLF. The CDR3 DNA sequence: TGTGCCACCTGGGATGGGCCGAATTATAAGAAACTCTTC.

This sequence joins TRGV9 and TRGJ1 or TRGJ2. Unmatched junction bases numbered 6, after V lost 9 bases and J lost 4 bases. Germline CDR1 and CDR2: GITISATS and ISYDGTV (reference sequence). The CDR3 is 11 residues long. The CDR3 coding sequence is TGTGCCTTGACACAGTATTATAAGAAACTCTTT. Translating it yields CALTQYYKKLF.

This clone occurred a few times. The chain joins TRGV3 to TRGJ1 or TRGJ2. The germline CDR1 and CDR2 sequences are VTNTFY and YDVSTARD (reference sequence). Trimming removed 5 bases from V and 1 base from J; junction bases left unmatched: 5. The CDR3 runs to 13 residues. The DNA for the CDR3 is TGTGCCACCTGGGGCTCCAATTATTATAAGAAACTCTTT. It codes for CATWGSNYYKKLF.

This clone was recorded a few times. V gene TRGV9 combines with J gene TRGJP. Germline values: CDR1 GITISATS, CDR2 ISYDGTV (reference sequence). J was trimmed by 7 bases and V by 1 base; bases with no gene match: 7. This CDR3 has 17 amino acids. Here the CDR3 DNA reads TGTGCCTTGTGGGAGGTTCAGATCGAGTTGGGCAAAAAAATCAAGGTATTT. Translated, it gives CALWEVQIELGKKIKVF.

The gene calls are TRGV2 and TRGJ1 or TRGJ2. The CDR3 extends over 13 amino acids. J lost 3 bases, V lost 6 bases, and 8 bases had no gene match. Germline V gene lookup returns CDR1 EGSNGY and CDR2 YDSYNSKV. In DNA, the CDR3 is TGTGCCACCTGGCCAAAGCCTTATTATAAGAAACTCTTT. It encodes CATWPKPYYKKLF.

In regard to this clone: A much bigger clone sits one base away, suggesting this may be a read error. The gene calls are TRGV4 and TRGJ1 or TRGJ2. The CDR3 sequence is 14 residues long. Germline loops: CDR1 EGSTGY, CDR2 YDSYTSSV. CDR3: CATWNGPYYYKKLF. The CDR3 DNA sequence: TGTGCCACCTGGAATGGGCCGTATTATTATAAGAAACTCTTT.

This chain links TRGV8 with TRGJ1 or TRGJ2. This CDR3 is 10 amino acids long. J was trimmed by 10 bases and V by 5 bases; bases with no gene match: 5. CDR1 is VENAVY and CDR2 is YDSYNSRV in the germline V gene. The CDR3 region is CATWAKKKLF. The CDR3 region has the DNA TGTGCCACCTGGGCCAAGAAGAAACTCTTT.

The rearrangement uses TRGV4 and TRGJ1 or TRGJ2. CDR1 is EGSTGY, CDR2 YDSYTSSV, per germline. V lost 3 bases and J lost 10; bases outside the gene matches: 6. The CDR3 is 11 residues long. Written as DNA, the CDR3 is TGTGCCACCTGGGATAGACCCAAGAAACTCTTT. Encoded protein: CATWDRPKKLF.

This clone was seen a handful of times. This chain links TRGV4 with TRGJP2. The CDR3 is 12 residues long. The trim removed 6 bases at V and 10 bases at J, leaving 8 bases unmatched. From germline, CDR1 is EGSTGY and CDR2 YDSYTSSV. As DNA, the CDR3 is TGTGCCACCTGGAAAGGCAGTTGGATCAAGACGTTT. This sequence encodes CATWKGSWIKTF.

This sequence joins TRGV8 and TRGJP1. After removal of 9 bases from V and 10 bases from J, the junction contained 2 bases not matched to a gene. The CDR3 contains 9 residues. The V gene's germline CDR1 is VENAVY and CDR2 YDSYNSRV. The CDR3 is CATHWFKIF. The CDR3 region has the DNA TGTGCCACCCATTGGTTCAAGATATTT.

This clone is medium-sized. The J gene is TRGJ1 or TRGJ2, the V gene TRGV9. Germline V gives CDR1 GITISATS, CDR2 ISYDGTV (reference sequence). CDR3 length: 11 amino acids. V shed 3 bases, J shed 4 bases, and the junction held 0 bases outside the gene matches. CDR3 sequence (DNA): TGTGCCTTGTGGGAGTATTATAAGAAACTCTTT. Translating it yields CALWEYYKKLF.

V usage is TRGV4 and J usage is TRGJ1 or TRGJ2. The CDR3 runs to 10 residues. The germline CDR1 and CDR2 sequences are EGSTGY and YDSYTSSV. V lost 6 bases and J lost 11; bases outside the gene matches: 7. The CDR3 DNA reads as TGTGCCACCTGGAGGAGGGAGAAACTCTTT. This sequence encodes CATWRREKLF.

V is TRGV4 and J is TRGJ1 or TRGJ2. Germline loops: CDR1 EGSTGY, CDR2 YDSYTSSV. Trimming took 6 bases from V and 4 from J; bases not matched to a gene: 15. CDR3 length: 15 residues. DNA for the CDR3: TGTGCCACCTGGACAAACGAGATCTCATATTATAAGAAACTCTTT. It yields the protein CATWTNEISYYKKLF.

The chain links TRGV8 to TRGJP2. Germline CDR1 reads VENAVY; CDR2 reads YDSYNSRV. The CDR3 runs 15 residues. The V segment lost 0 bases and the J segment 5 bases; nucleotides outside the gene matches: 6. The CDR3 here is CATWDRSRSDWIKTF. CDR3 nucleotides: TGTGCCACCTGGGATAGGAGCCGAAGTGATTGGATCAAGACGTTT.

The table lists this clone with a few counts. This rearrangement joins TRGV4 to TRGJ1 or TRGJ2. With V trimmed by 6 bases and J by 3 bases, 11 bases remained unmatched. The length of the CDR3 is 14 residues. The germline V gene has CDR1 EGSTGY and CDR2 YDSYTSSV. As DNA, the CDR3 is TGTGCCACCTGGACTGGGAGAATTTATTATAAGAAACTCTTT. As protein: CATWTGRIYYKKLF.

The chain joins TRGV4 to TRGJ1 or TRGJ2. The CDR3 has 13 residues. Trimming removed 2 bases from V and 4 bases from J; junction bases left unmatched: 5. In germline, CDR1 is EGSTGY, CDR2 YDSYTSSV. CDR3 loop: CATWDEKYYKKLF. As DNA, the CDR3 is TGTGCCACCTGGGATGAGAAATATTATAAGAAACTCTTT.

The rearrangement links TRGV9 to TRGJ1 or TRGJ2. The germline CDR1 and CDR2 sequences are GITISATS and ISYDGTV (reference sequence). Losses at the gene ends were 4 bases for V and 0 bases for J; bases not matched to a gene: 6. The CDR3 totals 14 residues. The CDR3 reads CALWDPPNYYKKLF. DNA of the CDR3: TGTGCCTTGTGGGACCCCCCGAATTATTATAAGAAACTCTTT.

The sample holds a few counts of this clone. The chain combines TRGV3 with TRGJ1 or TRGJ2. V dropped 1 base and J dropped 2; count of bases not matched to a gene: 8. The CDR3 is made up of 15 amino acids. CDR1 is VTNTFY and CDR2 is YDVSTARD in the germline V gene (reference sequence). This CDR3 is CATWDSPGYYYKKLF. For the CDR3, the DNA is TGTGCCACCTGGGACAGCCCCGGGTATTATTATAAGAAACTCTTT.

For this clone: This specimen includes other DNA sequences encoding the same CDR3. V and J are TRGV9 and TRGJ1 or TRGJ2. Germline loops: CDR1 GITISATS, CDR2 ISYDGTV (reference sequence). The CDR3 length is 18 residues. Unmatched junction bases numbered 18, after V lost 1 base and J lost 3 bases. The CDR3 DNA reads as TGTGCCTTGTGGGAGGTTGCCCCGGGTCGTTACTCTTATTATAAGAAACTCTTT. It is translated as CALWEVAPGRYSYYKKLF.

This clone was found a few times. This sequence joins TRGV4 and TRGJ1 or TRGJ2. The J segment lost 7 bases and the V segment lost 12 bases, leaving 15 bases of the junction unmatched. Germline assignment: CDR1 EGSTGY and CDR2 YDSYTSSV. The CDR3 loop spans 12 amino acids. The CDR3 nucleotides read TGTGCCTCGTCGGGAAATGGATATAAGAAACTCTTT. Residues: CASSGNGYKKLF.